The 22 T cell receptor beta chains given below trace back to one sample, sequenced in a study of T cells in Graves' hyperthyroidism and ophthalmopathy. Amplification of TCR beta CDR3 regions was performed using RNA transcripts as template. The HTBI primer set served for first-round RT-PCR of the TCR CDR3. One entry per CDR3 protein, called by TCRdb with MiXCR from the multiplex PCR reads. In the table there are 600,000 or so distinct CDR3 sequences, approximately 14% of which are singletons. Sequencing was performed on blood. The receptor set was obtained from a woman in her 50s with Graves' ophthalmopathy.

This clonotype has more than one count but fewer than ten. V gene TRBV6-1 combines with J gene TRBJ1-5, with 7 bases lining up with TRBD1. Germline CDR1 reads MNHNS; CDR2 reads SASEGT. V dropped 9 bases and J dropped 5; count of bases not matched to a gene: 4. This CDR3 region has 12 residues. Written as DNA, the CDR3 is TGTGCCAGTCGACAGGGCCATCAGCCCCAGCATTTT. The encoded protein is CASRQGHQPQHF.

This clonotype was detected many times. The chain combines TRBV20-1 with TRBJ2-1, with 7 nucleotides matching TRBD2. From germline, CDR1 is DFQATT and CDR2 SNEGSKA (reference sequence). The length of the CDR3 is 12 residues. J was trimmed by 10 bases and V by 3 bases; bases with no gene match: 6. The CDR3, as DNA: TGCAGTGCTAGTCGCCCTAGCGGAGAGCAGTTCTTC. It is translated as CSASRPSGEQFF.

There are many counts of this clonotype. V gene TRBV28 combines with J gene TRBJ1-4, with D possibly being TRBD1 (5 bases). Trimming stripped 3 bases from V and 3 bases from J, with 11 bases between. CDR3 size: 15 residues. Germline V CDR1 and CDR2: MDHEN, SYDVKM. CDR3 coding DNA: TGTGCCAGCAGTTTGGGAGGGACTCCTAATGAAAAACTGTTTTTT. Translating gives CASSLGGTPNEKLFF.

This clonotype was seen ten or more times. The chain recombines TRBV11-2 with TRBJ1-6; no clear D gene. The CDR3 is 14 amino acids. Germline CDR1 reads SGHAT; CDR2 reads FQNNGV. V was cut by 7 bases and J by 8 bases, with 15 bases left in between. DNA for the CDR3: TGTGCCAGCACCCTCCCGGGTCTCTATTCACCCCTCCACTTT. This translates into CASTLPGLYSPLHF.

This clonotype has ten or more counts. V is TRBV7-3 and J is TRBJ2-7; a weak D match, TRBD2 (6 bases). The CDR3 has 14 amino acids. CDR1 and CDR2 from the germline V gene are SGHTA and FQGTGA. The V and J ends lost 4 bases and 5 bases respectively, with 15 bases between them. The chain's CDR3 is CASSSGLTRDEQYF. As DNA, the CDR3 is TGTGCCAGCAGCTCGGGACTCACCAGGGACGAGCAGTACTTC.

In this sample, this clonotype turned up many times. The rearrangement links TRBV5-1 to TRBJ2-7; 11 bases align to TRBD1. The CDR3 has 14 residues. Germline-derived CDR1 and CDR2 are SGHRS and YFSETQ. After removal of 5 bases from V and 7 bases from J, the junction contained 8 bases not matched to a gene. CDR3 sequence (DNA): TGCGCCAGCAGTCCCGGACAGGGGGCCGGGGAGCAGTACTTC. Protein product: CASSPGQGAGEQYF.

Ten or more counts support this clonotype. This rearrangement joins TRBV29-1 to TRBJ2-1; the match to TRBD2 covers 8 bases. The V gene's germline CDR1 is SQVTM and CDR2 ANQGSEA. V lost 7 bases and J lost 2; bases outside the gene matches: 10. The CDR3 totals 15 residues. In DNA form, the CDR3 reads TGCAGCGCCCCCCAGGTTAGCGGGACCTACAATGAGCAGTTCTTC. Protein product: CSAPQVSGTYNEQFF.

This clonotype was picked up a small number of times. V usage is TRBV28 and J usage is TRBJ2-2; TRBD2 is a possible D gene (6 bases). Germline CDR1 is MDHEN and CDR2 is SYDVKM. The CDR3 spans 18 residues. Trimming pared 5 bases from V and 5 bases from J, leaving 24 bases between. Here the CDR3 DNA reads TGTGCCAGCAGTCCTCTGGTTGGCAGGGAGGTATGGACCGGGGAGCTGTTTTTT. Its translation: CASSPLVGREVWTGELFF.

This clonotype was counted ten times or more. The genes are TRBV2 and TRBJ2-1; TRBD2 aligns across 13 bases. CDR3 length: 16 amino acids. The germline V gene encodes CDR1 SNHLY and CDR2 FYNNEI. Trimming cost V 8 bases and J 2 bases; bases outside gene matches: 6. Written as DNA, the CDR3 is TGTGCCAGCGCTCCGGGACTAGCGGGGACCTACAATGAGCAGTTCTTC. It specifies CASAPGLAGTYNEQFF.

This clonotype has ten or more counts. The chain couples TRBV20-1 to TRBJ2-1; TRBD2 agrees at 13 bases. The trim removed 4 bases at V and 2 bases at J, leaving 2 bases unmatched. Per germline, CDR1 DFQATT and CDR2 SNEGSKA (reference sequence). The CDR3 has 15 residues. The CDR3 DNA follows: TGCAGTGCTAAAGGACTAGCGGGAGCCTACAATGAGCAGTTCTTC. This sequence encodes CSAKGLAGAYNEQFF.

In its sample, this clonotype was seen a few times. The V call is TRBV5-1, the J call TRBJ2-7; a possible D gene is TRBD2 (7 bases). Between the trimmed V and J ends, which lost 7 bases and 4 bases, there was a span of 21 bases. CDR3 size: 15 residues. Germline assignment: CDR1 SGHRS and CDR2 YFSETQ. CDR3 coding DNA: TGCGCCAGCGCTCAGGGGACTATCAGCGTATACGAGCAGTACTTC. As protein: CASAQGTISVYEQYF. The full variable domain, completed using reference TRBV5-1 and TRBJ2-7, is KAGVTQTPRYLIKTRGQQVTLSCSPISGHRSVSWYQQTPGQGLQFLFEYFSETQRNKGNFPGRFSGRQFSNSRSEMNVSTLELGDSALYLCASAQGTISVYEQYFGPGTRLTVT.

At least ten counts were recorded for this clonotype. The CDR3 nucleotides read TGTGCCAGCAGCTACCAGGGGGCGCAGGGTATTCAGCCCCAGCATTTT. Protein product: CASSYQGAQGIQPQHF. The chain links TRBV7-2 to TRBJ1-5; TRBD1 matches 8 bases. Germline V gene data show CDR1 as SGHTA and CDR2 as FQGNSA. The ends lost 4 bases at V and 6 bases at J; junction bases unmatched: 11. The CDR3 is 16 residues long.

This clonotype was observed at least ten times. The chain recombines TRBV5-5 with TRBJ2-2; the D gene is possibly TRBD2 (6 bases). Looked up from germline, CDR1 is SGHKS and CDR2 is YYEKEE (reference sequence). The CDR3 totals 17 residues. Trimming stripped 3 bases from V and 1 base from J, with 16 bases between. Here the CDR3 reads CASSSGSLARNTGELFF. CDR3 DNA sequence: TGTGCCAGCAGCTCCGGAAGCCTAGCGCGGAACACCGGGGAGCTGTTTTTT.

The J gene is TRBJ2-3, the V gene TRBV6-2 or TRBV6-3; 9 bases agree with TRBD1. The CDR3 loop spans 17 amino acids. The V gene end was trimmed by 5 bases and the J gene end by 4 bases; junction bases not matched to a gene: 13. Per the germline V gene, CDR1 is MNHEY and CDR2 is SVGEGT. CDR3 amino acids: CASSHLGTGFLPDTQYF. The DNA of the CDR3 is TGTGCCAGCAGTCACCTCGGGACAGGGTTTTTGCCAGATACGCAGTATTTT.

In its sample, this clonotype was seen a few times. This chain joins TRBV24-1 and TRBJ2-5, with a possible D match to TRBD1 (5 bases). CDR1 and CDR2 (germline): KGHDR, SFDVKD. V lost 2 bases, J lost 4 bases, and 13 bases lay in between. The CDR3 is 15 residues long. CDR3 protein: CATSDSTQGIETQYF. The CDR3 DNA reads TGTGCCACCAGTGATTCCACCCAGGGAATAGAGACCCAGTACTTC.

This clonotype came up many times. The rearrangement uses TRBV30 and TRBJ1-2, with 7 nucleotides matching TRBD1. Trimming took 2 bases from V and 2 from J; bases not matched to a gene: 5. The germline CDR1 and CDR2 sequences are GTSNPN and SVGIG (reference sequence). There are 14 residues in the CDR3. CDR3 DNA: TGTGCCTGGAGTTCGGGACAGCCCAACTATGGCTACACCTTC. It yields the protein CAWSSGQPNYGYTF.

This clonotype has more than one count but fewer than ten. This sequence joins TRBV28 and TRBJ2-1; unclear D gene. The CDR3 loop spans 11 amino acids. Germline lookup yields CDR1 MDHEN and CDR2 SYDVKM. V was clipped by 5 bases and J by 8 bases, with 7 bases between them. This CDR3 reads CASSRVDEQFF. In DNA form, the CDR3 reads TGTGCCAGCAGTCGGGTTGATGAGCAGTTCTTC.

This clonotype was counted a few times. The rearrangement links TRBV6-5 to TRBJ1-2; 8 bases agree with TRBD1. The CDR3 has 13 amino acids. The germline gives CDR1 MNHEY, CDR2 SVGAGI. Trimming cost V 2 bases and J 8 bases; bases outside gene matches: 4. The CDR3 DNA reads TGTGCCAGCAGTTACGGACAGGGAGACGGCTACACCTTC. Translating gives CASSYGQGDGYTF.

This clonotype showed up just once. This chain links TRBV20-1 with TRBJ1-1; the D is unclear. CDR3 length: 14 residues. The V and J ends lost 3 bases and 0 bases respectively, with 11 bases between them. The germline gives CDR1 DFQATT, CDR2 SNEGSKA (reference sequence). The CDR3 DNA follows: TGCAGTGCTAGTGCAGGCCCTCTGAACACTGAAGCTTTCTTT. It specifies CSASAGPLNTEAFF.

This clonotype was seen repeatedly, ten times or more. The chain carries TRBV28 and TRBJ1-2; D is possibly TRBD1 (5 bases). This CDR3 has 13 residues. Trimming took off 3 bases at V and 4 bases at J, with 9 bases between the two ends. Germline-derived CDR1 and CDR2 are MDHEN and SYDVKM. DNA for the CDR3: TGTGCCAGCAGTTTTAATCAGGGCTATGGCTACACCTTC. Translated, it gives CASSFNQGYGYTF.

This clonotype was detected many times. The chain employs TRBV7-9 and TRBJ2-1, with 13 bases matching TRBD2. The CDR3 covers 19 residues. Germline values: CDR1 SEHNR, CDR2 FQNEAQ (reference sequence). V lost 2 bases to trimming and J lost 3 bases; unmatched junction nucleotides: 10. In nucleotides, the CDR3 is TGTGCCAGCAGCTTAAGTCTGGGACTAGCGGGATCGCTCTACAATGAGCAGTTCTTC. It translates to CASSLSLGLAGSLYNEQFF. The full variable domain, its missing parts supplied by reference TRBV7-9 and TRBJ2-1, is DTGVSQNPRHKITKRGQNVTFRCDPISEHNRLYWYRQTLGQGPEFLTYFQNEAQLEKSRLLSDRFSAERPKGSFSTLEIQRTEQGDSAMYLCASSLSLGLAGSLYNEQFFGPGTRLTVL.

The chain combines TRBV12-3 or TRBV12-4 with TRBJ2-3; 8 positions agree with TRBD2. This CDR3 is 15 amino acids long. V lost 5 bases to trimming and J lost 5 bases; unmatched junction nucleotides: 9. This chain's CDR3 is CASSPAGGRKDTQYF. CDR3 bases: TGTGCCAGCAGTCCCGCGGGGGGCAGGAAAGATACGCAGTATTTT.